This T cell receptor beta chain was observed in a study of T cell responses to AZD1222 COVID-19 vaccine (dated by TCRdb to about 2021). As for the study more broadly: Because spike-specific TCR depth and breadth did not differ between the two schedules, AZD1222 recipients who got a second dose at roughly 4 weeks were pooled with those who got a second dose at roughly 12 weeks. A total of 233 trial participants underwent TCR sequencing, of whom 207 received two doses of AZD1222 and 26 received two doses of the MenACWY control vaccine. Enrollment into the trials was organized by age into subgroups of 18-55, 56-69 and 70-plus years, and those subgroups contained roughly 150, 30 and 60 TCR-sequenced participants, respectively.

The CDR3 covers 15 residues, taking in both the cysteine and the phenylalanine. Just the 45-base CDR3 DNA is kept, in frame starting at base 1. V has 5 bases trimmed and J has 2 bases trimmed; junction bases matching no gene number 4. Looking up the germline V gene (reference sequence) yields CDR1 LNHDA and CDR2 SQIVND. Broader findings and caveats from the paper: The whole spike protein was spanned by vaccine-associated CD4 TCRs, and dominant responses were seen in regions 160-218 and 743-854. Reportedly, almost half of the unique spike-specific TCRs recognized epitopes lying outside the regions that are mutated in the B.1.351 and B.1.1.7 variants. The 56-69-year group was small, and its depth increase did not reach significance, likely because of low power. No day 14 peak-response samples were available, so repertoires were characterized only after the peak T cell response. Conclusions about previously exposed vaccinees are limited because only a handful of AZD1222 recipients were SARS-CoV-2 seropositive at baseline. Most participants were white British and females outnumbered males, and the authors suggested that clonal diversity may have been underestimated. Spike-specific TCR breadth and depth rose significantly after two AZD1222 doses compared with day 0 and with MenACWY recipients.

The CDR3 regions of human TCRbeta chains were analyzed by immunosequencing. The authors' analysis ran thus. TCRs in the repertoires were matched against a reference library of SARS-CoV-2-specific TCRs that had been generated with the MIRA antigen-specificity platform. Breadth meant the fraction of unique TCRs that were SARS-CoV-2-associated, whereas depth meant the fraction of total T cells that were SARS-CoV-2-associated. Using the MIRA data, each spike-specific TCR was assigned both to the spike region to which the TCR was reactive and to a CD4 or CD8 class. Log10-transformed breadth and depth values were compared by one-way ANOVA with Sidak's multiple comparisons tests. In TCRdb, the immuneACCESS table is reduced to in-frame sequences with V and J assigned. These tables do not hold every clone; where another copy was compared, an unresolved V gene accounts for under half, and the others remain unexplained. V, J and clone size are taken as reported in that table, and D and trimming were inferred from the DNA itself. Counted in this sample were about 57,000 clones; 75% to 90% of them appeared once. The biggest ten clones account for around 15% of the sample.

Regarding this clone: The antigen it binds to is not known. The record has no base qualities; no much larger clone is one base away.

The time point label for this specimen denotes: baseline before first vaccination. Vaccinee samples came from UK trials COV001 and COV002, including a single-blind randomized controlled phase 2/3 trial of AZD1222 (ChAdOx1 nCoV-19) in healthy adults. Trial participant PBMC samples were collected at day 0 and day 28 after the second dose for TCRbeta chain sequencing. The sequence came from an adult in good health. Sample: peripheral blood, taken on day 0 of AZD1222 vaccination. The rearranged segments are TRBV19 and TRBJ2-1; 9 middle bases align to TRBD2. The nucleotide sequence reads TGTGCCAGTAGTTTATTAGCGGGAGCCTACAATGAGCAGTTCTTC. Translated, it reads CASSLLAGAYNEQFF. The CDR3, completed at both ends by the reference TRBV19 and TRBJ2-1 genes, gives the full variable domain DGGITQSPKYLFRKEGQNVTLSCEQNLNHDAMYWYRQDPGQGLRLIYYSQIVNDFQKGDIAEGYSVSREKKESFPLTVTSAQKNPTAFYLCASSLLAGAYNEQFFGPGTRLTVL.